The rows below give T cell receptor beta chains drawn from one sample of a study of control samples from healthy donors and cancer patients. TCRdb's copy holds only in-frame clones and misses some; the assay was immunoSEQ multiplex PCR. In the table there are about 120,000 clones, about 87% of which are singletons. The material sequenced was blood. Receptor source: a man in his 60s in good health. Both conserved end residues are part of each CDR3. Fields, in order: clone size, V gene, D gene, J gene, CDR3 protein, CDR3 DNA. A D gene is named only where the DNA matches it firmly. Some rows mark clone size as missing; the rest say once, few, many or name a class of expanded clone.

clone size: NA; V gene: TRBV7-9; D gene: TRBD1; J gene: TRBJ1-2; CDR3 protein: CASSLGTGGIGLYGYTF; CDR3 DNA: TGTGCCAGCAGCCTCGGGACAGGGGGAATAGGGCTTTATGGCTACACCTTC
clone size: NA; V gene: TRBV5-8; D gene: NA; J gene: TRBJ1-6; CDR3 protein: CASSPKWQGLNSPLHF; CDR3 DNA: TGTGCCAGCAGCCCAAAGTGGCAGGGGTTAAATTCACCCCTCCACTTT
clone size: NA; V gene: TRBV27; D gene: TRBD1; J gene: TRBJ1-1; CDR3 protein: CASSLRNRGNTEAFF; CDR3 DNA: TGTGCCAGCAGTTTGAGGAACAGGGGTAACACTGAAGCTTTCTTT
clone size: NA; V gene: TRBV5-4; D gene: TRBD1; J gene: TRBJ2-3; CDR3 protein: CASSRSGQGVSSTDTQYF; CDR3 DNA: TGTGCCAGCAGCCGTTCGGGACAGGGGGTATCAAGCACAGATACGCAGTATTTT
clone size: NA; V gene: TRBV24-1; D gene: NA; J gene: TRBJ1-5; CDR3 protein: CATSEQGGGNQPQHF; CDR3 DNA: TGTGCCACCAGTGAACAGGGAGGTGGCAATCAGCCCCAGCATTTT
clone size: once; V gene: TRBV7-9; D gene: TRBD1; J gene: TRBJ1-5; CDR3 protein: CASSATGTGNQPQHF; CDR3 DNA: TGTGCCAGCAGCGCCACCGGGACAGGCAATCAGCCCCAGCATTTT
clone size: NA; V gene: TRBV18; D gene: NA; J gene: TRBJ1-6; CDR3 protein: CASSPLGDSYNSPLHF; CDR3 DNA: TGTGCCAGCTCACCGCTCGGGGACTCCTATAATTCACCCCTCCACTTT
clone size: NA; V gene: TRBV18; D gene: NA; J gene: TRBJ1-6; CDR3 protein: CASSHPGGNNSPLHF; CDR3 DNA: TGTGCCAGCTCTCATCCTGGGGGTAACAATTCACCCCTCCACTTT
clone size: NA; V gene: TRBV12-3/TRBV12-4; D gene: TRBD1; J gene: TRBJ1-2; CDR3 protein: CASSMTGTGYTF; CDR3 DNA: TGTGCCAGCAGTATGACAGGGACTGGCTACACCTTC
clone size: NA; V gene: TRBV30; D gene: TRBD1; J gene: TRBJ1-6; CDR3 protein: CAWSFGQGYNSPLHF; CDR3 DNA: TGTGCCTGGAGTTTCGGACAGGGCTATAATTCACCCCTCCACTTT
clone size: NA; V gene: TRBV6-1; D gene: NA; J gene: TRBJ1-5; CDR3 protein: CASSGAGQGGLVQPQHF; CDR3 DNA: TGTGCCAGCAGTGGGGCAGGGCAGGGAGGGCTCGTGCAGCCCCAGCATTTT
clone size: NA; V gene: TRBV28; D gene: NA; J gene: TRBJ2-2; CDR3 protein: CATLALNTGELFF; CDR3 DNA: TGTGCCACCCTAGCTTTGAACACCGGGGAGCTGTTTTTT
clone size: NA; V gene: TRBV5-1; D gene: NA; J gene: TRBJ1-2; CDR3 protein: CASSFSDINYGYTF; CDR3 DNA: TGCGCCAGCAGCTTCTCGGACATCAACTATGGCTACACCTTC
clone size: NA; V gene: TRBV5-1; D gene: NA; J gene: TRBJ2-2; CDR3 protein: CASSSGQLTGELFF; CDR3 DNA: TGCGCCAGCAGCTCTGGACAGCTGACCGGGGAGCTGTTTTTT
clone size: few; V gene: TRBV18; D gene: NA; J gene: TRBJ1-6; CDR3 protein: CASSPMGGKNNSPLHF; CDR3 DNA: TGTGCCAGCTCACCGATGGGGGGCAAGAATAATTCACCCCTCCACTTT
clone size: NA; V gene: TRBV7-3; D gene: NA; J gene: TRBJ1-1; CDR3 protein: CASSLYGMNTEAFF; CDR3 DNA: TGTGCCAGCAGCTTATATGGGATGAACACTGAAGCTTTCTTT
clone size: NA; V gene: TRBV19; D gene: NA; J gene: TRBJ2-2; CDR3 protein: CASSHRGSLITGELFF; CDR3 DNA: TGTGCCAGTAGTCATCGGGGCAGCTTAATCACCGGGGAGCTGTTTTTT
clone size: NA; V gene: TRBV10-1; D gene: NA; J gene: TRBJ2-3; CDR3 protein: CASSDSLTGDTQYF; CDR3 DNA: TGCGCCAGCAGTGACTCCCTGACGGGAGATACGCAGTATTTT
clone size: NA; V gene: TRBV6-6; D gene: NA; J gene: TRBJ2-7; CDR3 protein: CASRNTGTYEQYF; CDR3 DNA: TGTGCCAGCAGAAACACAGGTACCTACGAGCAGTACTTC
clone size: NA; V gene: TRBV5-4; D gene: TRBD1; J gene: TRBJ2-6; CDR3 protein: CASSHRTGLTGANVLTF; CDR3 DNA: TGTGCCAGCAGCCACAGGACAGGGTTGACTGGGGCCAACGTCCTGACTTTC
clone size: few; V gene: TRBV7-8; D gene: NA; J gene: TRBJ1-6; CDR3 protein: CASSPRDIRNSPLHF; CDR3 DNA: TGTGCCAGCAGCCCGCGGGACATTCGGAATTCACCCCTCCACTTT
clone size: NA; V gene: TRBV4-1; D gene: NA; J gene: TRBJ1-3; CDR3 protein: CASSQGPQGSSGNTIYF; CDR3 DNA: TGCGCCAGCAGCCAGGGCCCGCAGGGCTCTTCTGGAAACACCATATATTTT
clone size: NA; V gene: TRBV18; D gene: NA; J gene: TRBJ2-7; CDR3 protein: CASSPRSLGYEQYF; CDR3 DNA: TGTGCCAGCTCACCACGGTCCTTGGGTTACGAGCAGTACTTC
clone size: NA; V gene: TRBV9; D gene: TRBD1; J gene: TRBJ1-3; CDR3 protein: CASSASPGTASSGNTIYF; CDR3 DNA: TGTGCCAGCAGCGCGTCACCCGGGACAGCGAGCTCTGGAAACACCATATATTTT
clone size: NA; V gene: TRBV12-3/TRBV12-4; D gene: NA; J gene: TRBJ2-2; CDR3 protein: CASTMGSPGELFF; CDR3 DNA: TGTGCCAGCACTATGGGGAGTCCCGGGGAGCTGTTTTTT
clone size: NA; V gene: TRBV3-1/TRBV3-2; D gene: NA; J gene: TRBJ2-3; CDR3 protein: CASSQGHAGDTQYF; CDR3 DNA: TGTGCCAGCAGCCAAGGCCACGCGGGAGATACGCAGTATTTT
clone size: few; V gene: TRBV5-4; D gene: TRBD1; J gene: TRBJ2-5; CDR3 protein: CASSTSQGQGQETQYF; CDR3 DNA: TGTGCCAGCAGCACGTCCCAGGGACAGGGCCAAGAGACCCAGTACTTC
clone size: few; V gene: TRBV2; D gene: NA; J gene: TRBJ2-2; CDR3 protein: CASTRQGLTGELFF; CDR3 DNA: TGTGCCAGCACGAGACAAGGTTTGACCGGGGAGCTGTTTTTT
clone size: NA; V gene: TRBV5-4; D gene: NA; J gene: TRBJ1-2; CDR3 protein: CASSLGTGTFGYTF; CDR3 DNA: TGTGCCAGCAGCTTGGGTACAGGCACCTTCGGCTACACCTTC
clone size: NA; V gene: TRBV9; D gene: NA; J gene: TRBJ1-2; CDR3 protein: CASSADGLMGGYTF; CDR3 DNA: TGTGCCAGCAGCGCCGACGGCCTGATGGGGGGCTACACCTTC
clone size: NA; V gene: TRBV9; D gene: NA; J gene: TRBJ1-2; CDR3 protein: CASSVEGVGAGYTF; CDR3 DNA: TGTGCCAGCAGCGTAGAGGGGGTTGGAGCTGGCTACACCTTC
clone size: NA; V gene: TRBV18; D gene: NA; J gene: TRBJ1-4; CDR3 protein: CASSPRRENEKLFF; CDR3 DNA: TGTGCCAGCTCACCACGACGGGAAAATGAAAAACTGTTTTTT
clone size: once; V gene: TRBV3-1/TRBV3-2; D gene: TRBD1; J gene: TRBJ2-2; CDR3 protein: CASSQQGAVTGELFF; CDR3 DNA: TGTGCCAGCTCTCAACAGGGGGCGGTTACCGGGGAGCTGTTTTTT
clone size: NA; V gene: TRBV28; D gene: TRBD1; J gene: TRBJ1-5; CDR3 protein: CASSPLDQGAQPQHF; CDR3 DNA: TGTGCCAGCAGTCCCTTAGACCAGGGGGCTCAGCCCCAGCATTTT
clone size: NA; V gene: TRBV10-3; D gene: NA; J gene: TRBJ1-5; CDR3 protein: CAISESTGNQPQHF; CDR3 DNA: TGTGCCATCAGTGAGTCGACCGGCAATCAGCCCCAGCATTTT
clone size: NA; V gene: TRBV3-1/TRBV3-2; D gene: TRBD2; J gene: TRBJ2-1; CDR3 protein: CASSLRSSGGSYNEQFF; CDR3 DNA: TGTGCCAGCAGCCTCCGGTCTAGCGGGGGGTCCTACAATGAGCAGTTCTTC
clone size: NA; V gene: TRBV3-1/TRBV3-2; D gene: TRBD1; J gene: TRBJ2-7; CDR3 protein: CASSHGAGTGAEQYF; CDR3 DNA: TGTGCCAGCAGCCATGGAGCCGGGACAGGGGCCGAGCAGTACTTC
clone size: NA; V gene: TRBV18; D gene: NA; J gene: TRBJ1-2; CDR3 protein: CASSPEQDYGYTF; CDR3 DNA: TGTGCCAGCTCACCAGAGCAAGACTATGGCTACACCTTC
clone size: NA; V gene: TRBV7-9; D gene: NA; J gene: TRBJ2-2; CDR3 protein: CASSLPNTGELFF; CDR3 DNA: TGTGCCAGCAGCTTACCGAACACCGGGGAGCTGTTTTTT
clone size: NA; V gene: TRBV27; D gene: TRBD1; J gene: TRBJ1-6; CDR3 protein: CASSLQGVLNSPLHF; CDR3 DNA: TGTGCCAGCAGTCTACAGGGGGTGCTAAATTCACCCCTCCACTTT
clone size: once; V gene: TRBV28; D gene: NA; J gene: TRBJ1-6; CDR3 protein: CANGPLNSPLHF; CDR3 DNA: TGTGCCAACGGGCCTCTTAATTCACCCCTCCACTTT
clone size: once; V gene: TRBV19; D gene: NA; J gene: TRBJ1-5; CDR3 protein: CATTVGGANQPQHF; CDR3 DNA: TGTGCCACCACGGTAGGGGGGGCGAATCAGCCCCAGCATTTT
clone size: NA; V gene: TRBV5-1; D gene: NA; J gene: TRBJ2-3; CDR3 protein: CASSLAGIGGPTDTQYF; CDR3 DNA: TGCGCCAGCAGCTTGGCGGGTATTGGGGGGCCCACAGATACGCAGTATTTT
clone size: NA; V gene: TRBV6-6; D gene: TRBD2; J gene: TRBJ2-2; CDR3 protein: CASSAGTSYTGELFF; CDR3 DNA: TGTGCCAGCAGTGCCGGGACTAGCTACACCGGGGAGCTGTTTTTT
clone size: NA; V gene: TRBV7-6; D gene: NA; J gene: TRBJ2-3; CDR3 protein: CASSLDGATPGTDTQYF; CDR3 DNA: TGTGCCAGCAGCTTAGATGGAGCAACACCAGGCACAGATACGCAGTATTTT
clone size: once; V gene: TRBV28; D gene: NA; J gene: TRBJ2-1; CDR3 protein: CASSGGAASSYNEQFF; CDR3 DNA: TGTGCCAGCAGTGGAGGAGCGGCGAGCTCCTACAATGAGCAGTTCTTC
clone size: NA; V gene: TRBV3-1/TRBV3-2; D gene: NA; J gene: TRBJ2-1; CDR3 protein: CASSLLVGVYNEQFF; CDR3 DNA: TGTGCCAGCAGCCTCCTAGTAGGGGTCTACAATGAGCAGTTCTTC
clone size: NA; V gene: TRBV30; D gene: TRBD1; J gene: TRBJ2-5; CDR3 protein: CAGRQGAGETQYF; CDR3 DNA: TGTGCCGGACGGCAGGGGGCGGGGGAGACCCAGTACTTC
clone size: NA; V gene: TRBV19; D gene: NA; J gene: TRBJ1-5; CDR3 protein: CASSMPGTLGGDQPQHF; CDR3 DNA: TGTGCCAGTAGTATGCCCGGGACCCTCGGAGGAGATCAGCCCCAGCATTTT